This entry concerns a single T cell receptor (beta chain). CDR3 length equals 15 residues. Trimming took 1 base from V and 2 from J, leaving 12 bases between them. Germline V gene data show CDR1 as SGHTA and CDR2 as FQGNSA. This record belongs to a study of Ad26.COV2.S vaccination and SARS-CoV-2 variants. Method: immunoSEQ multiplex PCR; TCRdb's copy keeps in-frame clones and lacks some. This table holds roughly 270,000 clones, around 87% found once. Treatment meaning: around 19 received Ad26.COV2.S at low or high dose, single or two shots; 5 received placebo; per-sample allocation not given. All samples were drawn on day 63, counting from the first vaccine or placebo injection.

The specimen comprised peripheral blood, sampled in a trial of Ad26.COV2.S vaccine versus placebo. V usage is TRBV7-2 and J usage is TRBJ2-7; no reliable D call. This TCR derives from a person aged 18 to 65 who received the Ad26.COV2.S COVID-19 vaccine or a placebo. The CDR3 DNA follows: TGTGCCAGCAGCTTAGGTGTTAGAGTAACCTACGAGCAGTACTTC. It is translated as CASSLGVRVTYEQYF.